The 8 T cell receptor beta chains given below trace back to one sample, sequenced in a study of somatic mutations in cytotoxic T cells in rheumatoid arthritis. The data were produced by immunoSEQ multiplex PCR, yet TCRdb's version contains in-frame clones alone and is incomplete. The sample records approximately 18,000 clones, 60% to 85% being singletons. The sample consisted of CD8+ T cells sorted from blood. These receptors were obtained from an adult with rheumatoid arthritis.

The CDR3 loop reads CASSYSPTGGEQFF. CDR3 sequence (DNA): TGTGCCAGCAGTTACTCCCCGACCGGGGGTGAGCAGTTCTTC. The genes are TRBV6-5 and TRBJ2-1, with D possibly matching TRBD2 (6 bases). The CDR3 sequence is 14 residues long. V was shortened by 0 bases and J by 9 bases, with 12 bases between the two germline ends. Germline V gene lookup returns CDR1 MNHEY and CDR2 SVGAGI.

The chain employs TRBV11-2 and TRBJ1-4; TRBD1 is a possible D gene (5 bases). The germline V gene has CDR1 SGHAT and CDR2 FQNNGV. Trimming removed 5 bases at V and 4 bases at J, with 14 bases between. CDR3 length: 15 amino acids. The DNA for the CDR3 is TGTGCCAGCAGCCCCGGGGGTCTTGGTAATGAAAAACTGTTTTTT. It is translated as CASSPGGLGNEKLFF.

CDR3: CASSLYLDRVNTEAFF. The CDR3 DNA reads TGCGCCAGCAGCCTTTATCTCGACAGAGTAAACACTGAAGCTTTCTTT. The V gene is TRBV5-1, the J gene TRBJ1-1; TRBD1 is a possible D gene (5 bases). V lost 4 bases, J lost 2 bases, and 18 bases lay in between. Per the germline V gene, CDR1 is SGHRS and CDR2 is YFSETQ. The CDR3 has 16 amino acids.

This clone was seen only a few times. This chain uses TRBV5-1 with TRBJ1-1; D is ambiguous. The V end was cut by 4 bases, the J end by 4 bases, with 11 bases between. CDR3 size: 13 residues. Germline CDR1 and CDR2: SGHRS and YFSETQ. CDR3 nucleotides: TGCGCCAGCAGCATTGGACGGTTCACTGAAGCTTTCTTT. It is translated as CASSIGRFTEAFF.

The chain links TRBV5-6 to TRBJ2-2; D remains ambiguous. Trimming removed 3 bases at V and 7 bases at J, with 13 bases between. CDR3 length: 14 residues. The germline gives CDR1 SGHDT, CDR2 YYEEEE. The chain's CDR3 is CASSSVGRSGELFF. As DNA, the CDR3 is TGTGCCAGCAGCTCTGTCGGACGGAGCGGGGAGCTGTTTTTT.

The chain joins TRBV5-1 to TRBJ2-7; D unclear. V was trimmed by 1 base and J by 2 bases, leaving 7 bases between them. Looked up from germline, CDR1 is SGHRS and CDR2 is YFSETQ. This CDR3 has 13 residues. This CDR3 is CASSLTVTYEQYF. CDR3 nucleotide sequence: TGCGCCAGCAGCTTGACTGTCACCTACGAGCAGTACTTC.

The CDR3 DNA follows: TGTGCCAGCCGTCCTAGCGGGGGAAATTACGAGCAGTACTTC. Amino acids: CASRPSGGNYEQYF. This rearrangement joins TRBV19 to TRBJ2-7, with 10 bases identical to TRBD2. Germline V gene lookup returns CDR1 LNHDA and CDR2 SQIVND (reference sequence). The CDR3 extends over 14 amino acids. V gave up 9 bases and J gave up 4 bases; unmatched junction bases: 9.

CDR3 sequence reads: CASSLGQGSLELFF. CDR3 in DNA: TGTGCCAGTAGTCTGGGACAGGGATCTCTCGAACTGTTTTTT. This chain links TRBV19 with TRBJ1-4; 9 nucleotides line up with TRBD1. The CDR3 covers 14 residues. V gave up 5 bases and J gave up 12 bases; unmatched junction bases: 10. CDR1 LNHDA and CDR2 SQIVND come from the germline V gene (reference sequence).